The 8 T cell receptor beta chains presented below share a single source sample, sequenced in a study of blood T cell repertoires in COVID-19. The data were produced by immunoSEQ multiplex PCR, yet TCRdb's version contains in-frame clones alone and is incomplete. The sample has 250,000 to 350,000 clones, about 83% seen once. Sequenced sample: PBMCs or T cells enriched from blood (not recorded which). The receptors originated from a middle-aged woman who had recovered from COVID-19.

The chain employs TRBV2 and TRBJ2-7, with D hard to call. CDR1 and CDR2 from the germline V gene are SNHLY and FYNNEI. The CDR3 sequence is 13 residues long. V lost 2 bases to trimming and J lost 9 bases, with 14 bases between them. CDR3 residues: CASSESPGRRQYF. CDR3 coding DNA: TGTGCCAGCAGTGAATCCCCCGGTCGCCGGCAGTACTTC.

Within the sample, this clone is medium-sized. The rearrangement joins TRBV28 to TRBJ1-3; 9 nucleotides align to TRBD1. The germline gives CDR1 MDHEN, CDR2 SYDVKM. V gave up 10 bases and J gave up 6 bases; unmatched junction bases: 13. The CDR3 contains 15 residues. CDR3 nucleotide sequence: TGTGCCACCCGAATCGGGACAGGGAAGACAAACACCATATATTTT. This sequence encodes CATRIGTGKTNTIYF.

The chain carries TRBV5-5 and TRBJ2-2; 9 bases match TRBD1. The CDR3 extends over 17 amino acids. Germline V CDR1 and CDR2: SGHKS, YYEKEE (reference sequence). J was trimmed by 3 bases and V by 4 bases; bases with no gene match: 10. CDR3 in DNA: TGTGCCAGCAGCCAGAACGGACAGGGGTCGGACACCGGGGAGCTGTTTTTT. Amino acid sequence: CASSQNGQGSDTGELFF.

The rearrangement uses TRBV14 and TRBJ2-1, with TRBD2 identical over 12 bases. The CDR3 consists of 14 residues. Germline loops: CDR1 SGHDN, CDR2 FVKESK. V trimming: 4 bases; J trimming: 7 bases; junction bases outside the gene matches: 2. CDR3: CASSPSGRVNEQFF. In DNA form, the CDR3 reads TGTGCCAGCAGCCCTAGCGGGAGGGTGAATGAGCAGTTCTTC.

The CDR3 DNA follows: TGTGCCAGCAGCTACTCCGGGGCGGGGGCTGGTGAAAAACTGTTTTTT. It encodes CASSYSGAGAGEKLFF. V usage is TRBV7-9 and J usage is TRBJ1-4, with D possibly matching TRBD1 (6 bases). Germline CDR1 and CDR2: SEHNR and FQNEAQ (reference sequence). The CDR3 length is 16 residues. V lost 4 bases and J 7 bases, leaving 19 bases between the germline ends.

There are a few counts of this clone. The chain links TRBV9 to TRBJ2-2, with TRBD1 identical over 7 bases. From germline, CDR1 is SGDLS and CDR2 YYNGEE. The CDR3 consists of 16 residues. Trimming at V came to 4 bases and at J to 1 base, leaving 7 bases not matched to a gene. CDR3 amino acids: CASSPRDSVNTGELFF. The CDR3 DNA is TGTGCCAGCAGCCCCCGGGACAGCGTGAACACCGGGGAGCTGTTTTTT.

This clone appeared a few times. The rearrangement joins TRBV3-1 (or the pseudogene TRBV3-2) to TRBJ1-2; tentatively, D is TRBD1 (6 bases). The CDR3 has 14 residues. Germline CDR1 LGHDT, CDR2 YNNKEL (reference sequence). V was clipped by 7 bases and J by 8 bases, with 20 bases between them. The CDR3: CASTPSGGAGGYTF. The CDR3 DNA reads TGTGCCAGCACCCCAAGTGGGGGGGCGGGCGGCTACACCTTC.

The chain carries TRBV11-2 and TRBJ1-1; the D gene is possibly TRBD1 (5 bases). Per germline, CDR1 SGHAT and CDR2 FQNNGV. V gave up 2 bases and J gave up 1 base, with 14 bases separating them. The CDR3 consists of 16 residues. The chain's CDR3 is CASSLFPQDGNTEAFF. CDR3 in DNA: TGTGCCAGCAGCTTATTCCCACAGGACGGGAACACTGAAGCTTTCTTT.